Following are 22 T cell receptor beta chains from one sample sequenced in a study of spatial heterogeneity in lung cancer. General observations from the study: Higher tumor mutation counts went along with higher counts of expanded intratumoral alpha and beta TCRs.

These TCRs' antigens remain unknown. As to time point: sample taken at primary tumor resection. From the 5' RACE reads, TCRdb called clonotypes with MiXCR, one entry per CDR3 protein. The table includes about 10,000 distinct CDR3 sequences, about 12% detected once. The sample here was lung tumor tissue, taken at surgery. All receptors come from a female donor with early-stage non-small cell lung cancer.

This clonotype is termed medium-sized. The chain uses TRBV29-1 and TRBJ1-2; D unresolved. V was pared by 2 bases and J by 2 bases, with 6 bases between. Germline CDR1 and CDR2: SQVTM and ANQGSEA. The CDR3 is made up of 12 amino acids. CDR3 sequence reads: CSVESLNYGYTF. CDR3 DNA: TGCAGCGTTGAAAGTCTAAACTATGGCTACACCTTC.

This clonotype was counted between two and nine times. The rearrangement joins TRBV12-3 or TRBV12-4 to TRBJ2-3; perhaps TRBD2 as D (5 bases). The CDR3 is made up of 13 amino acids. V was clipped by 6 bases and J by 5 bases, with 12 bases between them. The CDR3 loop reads CASSFFGGDTQYF. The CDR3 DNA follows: TGTGCCAGCAGCTTCTTCGGAGGAGATACGCAGTATTTT.

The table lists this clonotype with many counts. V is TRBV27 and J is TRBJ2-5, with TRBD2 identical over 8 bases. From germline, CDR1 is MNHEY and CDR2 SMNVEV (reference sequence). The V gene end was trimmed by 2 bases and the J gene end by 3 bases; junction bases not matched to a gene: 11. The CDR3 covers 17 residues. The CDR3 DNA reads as TGTGCCAGCAGTTTAAGGTCACAAGCGGGAGTAAAAGAGACCCAGTACTTC. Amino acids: CASSLRSQAGVKETQYF.

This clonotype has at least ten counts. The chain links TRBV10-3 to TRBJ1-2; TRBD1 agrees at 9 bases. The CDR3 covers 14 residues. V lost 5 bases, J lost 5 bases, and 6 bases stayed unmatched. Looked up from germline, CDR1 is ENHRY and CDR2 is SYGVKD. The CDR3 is CAISSPDRGYGYTF. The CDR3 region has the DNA TGTGCCATCAGTTCCCCGGACAGGGGATATGGCTACACCTTC.

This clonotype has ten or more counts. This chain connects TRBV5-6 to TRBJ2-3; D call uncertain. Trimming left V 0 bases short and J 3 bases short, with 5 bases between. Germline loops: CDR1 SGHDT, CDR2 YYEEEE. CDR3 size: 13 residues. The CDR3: CASSLERTDTQYF. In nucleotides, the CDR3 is TGTGCCAGCAGCTTGGAGAGAACAGATACGCAGTATTTT.

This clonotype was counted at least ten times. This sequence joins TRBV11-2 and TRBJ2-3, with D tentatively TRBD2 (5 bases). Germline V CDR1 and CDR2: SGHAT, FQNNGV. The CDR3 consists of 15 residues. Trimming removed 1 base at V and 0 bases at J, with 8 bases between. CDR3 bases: TGTGCCAGCAGCTTAGGGCCGGGGAGCACAGATACGCAGTATTTT. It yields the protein CASSLGPGSTDTQYF.

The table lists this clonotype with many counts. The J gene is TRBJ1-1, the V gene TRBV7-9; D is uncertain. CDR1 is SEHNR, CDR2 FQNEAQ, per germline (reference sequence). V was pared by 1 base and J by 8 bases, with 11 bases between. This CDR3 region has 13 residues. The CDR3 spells CASSLGGAREAFF. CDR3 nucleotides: TGTGCCAGCAGCTTAGGGGGAGCGAGAGAAGCTTTCTTT.

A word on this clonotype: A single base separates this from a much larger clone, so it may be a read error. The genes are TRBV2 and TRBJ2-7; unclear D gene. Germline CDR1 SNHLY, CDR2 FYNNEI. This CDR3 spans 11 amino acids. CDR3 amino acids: CASDPSYKQYF. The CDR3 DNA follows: TGTGCCAGCGACCCCTCCTACAAGCAGTACTTC.

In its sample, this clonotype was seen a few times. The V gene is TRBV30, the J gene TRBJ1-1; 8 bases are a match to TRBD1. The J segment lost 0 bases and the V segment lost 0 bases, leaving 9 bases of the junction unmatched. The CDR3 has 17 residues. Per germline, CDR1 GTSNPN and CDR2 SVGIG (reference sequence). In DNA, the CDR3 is TGTGCCTGGAGTGTACTGGGGGCAGGGGGCATGAACACTGAAGCTTTCTTT. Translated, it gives CAWSVLGAGGMNTEAFF.

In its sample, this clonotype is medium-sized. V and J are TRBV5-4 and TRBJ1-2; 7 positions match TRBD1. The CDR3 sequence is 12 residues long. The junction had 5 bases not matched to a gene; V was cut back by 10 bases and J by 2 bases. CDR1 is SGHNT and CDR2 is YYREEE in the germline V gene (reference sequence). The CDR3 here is CALGQANYGYTF. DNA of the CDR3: TGTGCCCTCGGACAGGCGAACTATGGCTACACCTTC.

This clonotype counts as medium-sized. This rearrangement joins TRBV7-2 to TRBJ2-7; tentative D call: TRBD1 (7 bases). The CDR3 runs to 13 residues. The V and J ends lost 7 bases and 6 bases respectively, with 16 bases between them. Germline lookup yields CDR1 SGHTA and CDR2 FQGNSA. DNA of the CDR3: TGTGCCAGCACGTTGGGGCAGGGGGGCGAGCAGTACTTC. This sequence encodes CASTLGQGGEQYF.

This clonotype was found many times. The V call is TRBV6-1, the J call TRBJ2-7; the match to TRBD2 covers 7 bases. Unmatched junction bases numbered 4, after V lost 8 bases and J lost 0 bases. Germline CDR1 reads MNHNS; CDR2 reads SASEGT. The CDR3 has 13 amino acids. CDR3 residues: CASSRGGSYEQYF. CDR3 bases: TGTGCCAGCTCGCGCGGGGGCTCCTACGAGCAGTACTTC.

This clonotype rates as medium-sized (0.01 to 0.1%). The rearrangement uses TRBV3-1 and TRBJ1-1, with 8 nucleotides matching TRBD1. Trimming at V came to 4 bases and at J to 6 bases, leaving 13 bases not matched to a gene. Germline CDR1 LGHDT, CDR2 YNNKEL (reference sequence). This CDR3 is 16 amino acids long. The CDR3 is CASSRDPARGLAEAFF. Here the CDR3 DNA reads TGTGCCAGCAGCCGAGACCCCGCCAGGGGGCTCGCTGAAGCTTTCTTT.

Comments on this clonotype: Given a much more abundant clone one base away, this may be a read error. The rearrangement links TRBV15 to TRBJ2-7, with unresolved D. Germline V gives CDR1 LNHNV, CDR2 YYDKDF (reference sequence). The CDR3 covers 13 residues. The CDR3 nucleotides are TGTGTCACCAGCAGAGAATTACTACGCGAGCAGTACTTC. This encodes CVTSRELLREQYF. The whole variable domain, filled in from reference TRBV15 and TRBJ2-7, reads DAMVIQNPRYQVTQFGKPVTLSCSQTLNHNVMYWYQQKSSQAPKLLFHYYDKDFNNEADTPDNFQSRRPNTSFCFLDIRSPGLGDTAMYLCVTSRELLREQYFGPGTRLTVT.

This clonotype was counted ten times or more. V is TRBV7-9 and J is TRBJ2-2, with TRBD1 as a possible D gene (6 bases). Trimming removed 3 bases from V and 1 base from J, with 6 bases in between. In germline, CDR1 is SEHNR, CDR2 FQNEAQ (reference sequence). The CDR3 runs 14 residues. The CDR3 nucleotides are TGTGCCAGCAGCTTGGGACAGAACACCGGGGAGCTGTTTTTT. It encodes CASSLGQNTGELFF.

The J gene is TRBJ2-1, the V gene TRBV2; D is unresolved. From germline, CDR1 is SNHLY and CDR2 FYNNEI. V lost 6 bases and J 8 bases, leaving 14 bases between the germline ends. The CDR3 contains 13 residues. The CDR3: CASSLVPFHEQFF. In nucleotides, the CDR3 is TGTGCCAGCAGCTTAGTACCCTTTCATGAGCAGTTCTTC.

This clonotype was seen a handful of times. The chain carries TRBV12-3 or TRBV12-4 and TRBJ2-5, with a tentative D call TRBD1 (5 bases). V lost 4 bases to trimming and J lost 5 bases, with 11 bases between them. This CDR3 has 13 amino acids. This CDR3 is CASSSRGTETQYF. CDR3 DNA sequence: TGTGCCAGCAGTTCTAGGGGAACGGAGACCCAGTACTTC.

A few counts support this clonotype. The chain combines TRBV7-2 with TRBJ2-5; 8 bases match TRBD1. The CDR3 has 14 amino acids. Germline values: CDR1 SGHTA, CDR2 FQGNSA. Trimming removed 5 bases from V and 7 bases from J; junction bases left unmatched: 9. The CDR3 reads CASSPGQGTGTQYF. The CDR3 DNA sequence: TGTGCCAGCAGCCCCGGACAGGGTACCGGGACCCAGTACTTC.

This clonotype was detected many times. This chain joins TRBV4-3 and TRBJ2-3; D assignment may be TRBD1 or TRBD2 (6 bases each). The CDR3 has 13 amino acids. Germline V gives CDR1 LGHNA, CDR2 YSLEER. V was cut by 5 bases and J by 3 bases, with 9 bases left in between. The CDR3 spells CASSRGVTDTQYF. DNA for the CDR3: TGCGCCAGCAGCAGGGGGGTAACAGATACGCAGTATTTT.

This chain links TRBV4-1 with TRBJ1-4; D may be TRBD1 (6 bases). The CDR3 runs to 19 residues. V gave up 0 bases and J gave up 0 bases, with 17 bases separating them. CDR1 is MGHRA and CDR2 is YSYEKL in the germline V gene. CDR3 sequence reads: CASSQDLIWGAATNEKLFF. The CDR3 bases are TGCGCCAGCAGCCAAGATTTGATCTGGGGGGCCGCAACTAATGAAAAACTGTTTTTT.

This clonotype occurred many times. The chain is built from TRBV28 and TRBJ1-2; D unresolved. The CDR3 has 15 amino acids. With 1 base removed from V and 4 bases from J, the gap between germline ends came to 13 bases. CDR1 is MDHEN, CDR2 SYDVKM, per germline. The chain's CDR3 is CASSLFSGGLYGYTF. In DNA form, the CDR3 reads TGTGCCAGCAGTTTATTCTCGGGCGGACTCTATGGCTACACCTTC.

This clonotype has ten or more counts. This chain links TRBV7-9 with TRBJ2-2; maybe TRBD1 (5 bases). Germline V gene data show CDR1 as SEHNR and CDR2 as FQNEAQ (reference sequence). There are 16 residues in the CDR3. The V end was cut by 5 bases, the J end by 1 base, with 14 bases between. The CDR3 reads CASSKRSTGNTGELFF. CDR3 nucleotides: TGTGCCAGCAGCAAACGAAGCACAGGGAACACCGGGGAGCTGTTTTTT.